A selection of T cell receptor beta chains follows, all from one sample in a study of blood T cell repertoires in COVID-19. Measured with immunoSEQ multiplex PCR; TCRdb has only the in-frame clones, and not every one. The sample consists of roughly 60,000 clones, about 82% of them appearing once. What was sequenced was peripheral blood. These TCRs come from a human donor in a cohort sampled during active COVID-19. Both conserved end residues are part of each CDR3. The order of the fields is J gene, clone size, V gene, D gene, CDR3 protein, CDR3 DNA. A D gene is named only where the DNA matches it firmly. Not every row has a clone size; where given, it reads once, few, many or a size class.

>TRBJ2-7|NA|TRBV4-1|NA
CASSQGAGDSYEQYF
TGCGCCAGCAGCCAGGGCGCAGGGGACTCCTACGAGCAGTACTTC
>TRBJ2-5|NA|TRBV18|NA
CASSPGETQYF
TGTGCCAGCTCGCCGGGGGAGACCCAGTACTTC
>TRBJ2-1|once|TRBV25-1|TRBD1
CASSDLGTGGDNEQFF
TGTGCCAGCAGTGACCTTGGGACAGGCGGGGACAATGAGCAGTTCTTC
>TRBJ1-1|NA|TRBV2|TRBD1
CASSETGGDTEAFF
TGTGCCAGCAGTGAGACAGGGGGAGACACTGAAGCTTTCTTT
>TRBJ2-2|NA|TRBV20-1|TRBD2
CSASLPGLGSGELFF
TGCAGTGCTAGTTTACCAGGACTAGGTTCCGGGGAGCTGTTTTTT
>TRBJ2-3|NA|TRBV9|NA
CASSVVGGHTDTQYF
TGTGCCAGCAGCGTAGTTGGGGGACACACAGATACGCAGTATTTT
>TRBJ1-2|NA|TRBV6-5|NA
CASSLTGWSYGYTF
TGTGCCAGCAGTCTTACGGGGTGGAGCTATGGCTACACCTTC
>TRBJ1-5|NA|TRBV6-5|NA
CASSYSPGNNQPQHF
TGTGCCAGCAGTTACTCTCCGGGGAACAATCAGCCCCAGCATTTT
>TRBJ1-6|few|TRBV5-1|NA
CASRGTGNSPLHF
TGCGCCAGCAGAGGAACAGGGAATTCACCCCTCCACTTT
>TRBJ1-2|NA|TRBV25-1|NA
CASATARGGYTF
TGTGCCAGCGCAACGGCTCGCGGTGGCTACACCTTC
>TRBJ2-3|NA|TRBV4-3|NA
CASSQGSRGADTQYF
TGCGCCAGCAGCCAAGGGAGCAGGGGGGCAGATACGCAGTATTTT
>TRBJ1-1|NA|TRBV7-6|TRBD1
CASSLNRGVTEAFF
TGTGCCAGCAGCTTAAACAGGGGTGTCACTGAAGCTTTCTTT
>TRBJ2-3|NA|TRBV7-8|TRBD2
CASSQRTSGAPDTQYF
TGTGCCAGCAGCCAACGGACTAGCGGGGCACCAGATACGCAGTATTTT
>TRBJ2-1|few|TRBV11-2|NA
CASRLKRMSSYNEQFF
TGTGCCAGCAGGCTTAAGCGGATGTCTTCCTACAATGAGCAGTTCTTC
>TRBJ2-1|NA|TRBV9|NA
CASSTWHYNEQFF
TGTGCCAGCAGCACCTGGCACTACAATGAGCAGTTCTTC
>TRBJ2-7|NA|TRBV4-3|TRBD1
CASSQSTGGGNYEQYF
TGCGCCAGCAGCCAGTCTACAGGGGGCGGAAACTACGAGCAGTACTTC
>TRBJ2-3|NA|TRBV4-1|TRBD1
CASRNTGGGDTQYF
TGCGCCAGCAGAAACACAGGGGGCGGAGATACGCAGTATTTT
>TRBJ1-1|NA|TRBV7-2|NA
CASSPRAVGLGGEAFF
TGTGCCAGCAGTCCAAGGGCCGTGGGGCTTGGTGGTGAAGCTTTCTTT
>TRBJ1-1|NA|TRBV5-1|NA
CASSLDSGGGTEAFF
TGCGCCAGCAGCTTGGATAGTGGGGGAGGCACTGAAGCTTTCTTT
>TRBJ2-2|NA|TRBV4-3|TRBD2
CASSQETLAANTGELFF
TGCGCCAGCAGCCAAGAAACCCTAGCGGCGAACACCGGGGAGCTGTTTTTT
>TRBJ1-1|NA|TRBV19|NA
CASSDLRGEAFF
TGTGCCAGTAGCGATCTCCGGGGTGAAGCTTTCTTT
>TRBJ1-1|NA|TRBV5-1|NA
CASSLIGARNTEAFF
TGCGCCAGCAGCTTGATAGGGGCGAGGAACACTGAAGCTTTCTTT
>TRBJ2-7|NA|TRBV21-1|NA
CASSKALSAGGLEDEQYF
TGTGCCAGCAGCAAAGCCCTAAGTGCGGGGGGCCTAGAAGACGAGCAGTACTTC
>TRBJ1-5|NA|TRBV19|TRBD1
CASSGQGPYSNQPQHF
TGTGCCAGTTCGGGACAGGGGCCTTATAGCAATCAGCCCCAGCATTTT
>TRBJ2-1|NA|TRBV5-1|TRBD2
CASSLVAGGASSYNEQFF
TGCGCCAGCAGCTTGGTAGCGGGGGGTGCCAGCTCCTACAATGAGCAGTTCTTC
>TRBJ2-1|NA|TRBV12-3/TRBV12-4|NA
CASSPWGREEFF
TGTGCCAGCAGTCCCTGGGGGCGCGAAGAGTTCTTC